The 8 T cell receptor beta chains reported below all come from one sample, sequenced in a study of T-cell memory formation after mild COVID-19 (dated by TCRdb to the early 2020s). Library creation used 5' RACE. Sequencing took place on an Illumina NovaSeq 6000. TCRdb redid the processing of the public reads, applying fastp at Q25 and MiXCR, and retained in-frame beta chains. Rows are unified per CDR3 protein, each entry keeping the most common DNA and genes. The sample table holds approximately 190,000 distinct CDR3 sequences, of which about a sixth were seen once. The ten largest account for 2.4% of the sample. The sample consisted of PBMCs or a T cell subset sorted from them (not recorded which). The receptors shown here come from an adult woman who had mild COVID-19 (a few samples of this study predate the infection). The sample titles of this study are shuffled in the database, so cell type and time point are left out; the donor was told from shared clones.

The chain couples TRBV20-1 to TRBJ2-3; 10 bases are shared with TRBD2. This CDR3 has 14 amino acids. Germline CDR1 reads DFQATT; CDR2 reads SNEGSKA (reference sequence). V shed 3 bases, J shed 5 bases, and the junction held 5 bases outside the gene matches. CDR3 sequence reads: CSARLAGVGDTQYF. The CDR3 DNA is TGCAGTGCTAGGCTAGCGGGAGTTGGAGATACGCAGTATTTT.

This clonotype was counted between two and nine times. The chain links TRBV12-3 or TRBV12-4 to TRBJ2-1, with 7 nucleotides matching TRBD2. CDR3 length: 15 amino acids. Unmatched junction bases numbered 7, after V lost 6 bases and J lost 2 bases. Here the CDR3 DNA reads TGTGCCAGCAGCTTAACCGGGGGGACCTACAATGAGCAGTTCTTC. Protein product: CASSLTGGTYNEQFF.

This clonotype was detected only a few times. V is TRBV7-3 and J is TRBJ2-1, with 7 bases lining up with TRBD2. Germline values: CDR1 SGHTA, CDR2 FQGTGA. CDR3 length: 15 residues. With 2 bases clipped from V and 12 bases from J, the junction kept 13 bases outside the gene matches. The DNA of the CDR3 is TGTGCCAGCAGCTTAGCGGGAGCCGAACAGGTGGTGCAGTTCTTC. Encoded protein: CASSLAGAEQVVQFF.

The sample holds a few counts of this clonotype. An end of the junction does not agree with germline; a read error may underlie this. The genes are TRBV20-1 and TRBJ2-5; D not certain. Germline lookup yields CDR1 DFQATT and CDR2 SNEGSKA (reference sequence). There are 10 residues in the CDR3. The CDR3 sequence: CSAHQETQYF. The CDR3 DNA reads TGCAGTGCTCACCAGGAGACCCAGTACTTC.

J is TRBJ2-5 and V is TRBV5-1; D uncertain. In germline, CDR1 is SGHRS, CDR2 YFSETQ. The V end was cut by 0 bases, the J end by 1 base, with 10 bases between. This CDR3 has 15 amino acids. As DNA, the CDR3 is TGCGCCAGCAGCTTGGTCAGCCAGGCCCAAGAGACCCAGTACTTC. Translated: CASSLVSQAQETQYF.

This clonotype was recorded a few times. The rearrangement joins TRBV7-2 to TRBJ2-1; the D is unclear. Germline CDR1 and CDR2: SGHTA and FQGNSA. V dropped 7 bases and J dropped 5 bases, with 12 bases sitting between them. The CDR3 totals 13 residues. The CDR3 loop reads CASKSASHNEQFF. The DNA of the CDR3 is TGTGCCAGCAAGTCGGCCTCACACAATGAGCAGTTCTTC.

This rearrangement joins TRBV7-6 to TRBJ2-2; the D gene is possibly TRBD2 (5 bases). The V end was cut by 4 bases, the J end by 6 bases, with 18 bases between. This CDR3 is built from 16 residues. The V gene's germline CDR1 is SGHVS and CDR2 FNYEAQ. The CDR3 DNA reads TGTGCCAGCAGCTACGACCCGGGGAACCGGGCCGGGGAGCTGTTTTTT. As protein: CASSYDPGNRAGELFF.

The chain joins TRBV12-3 or TRBV12-4 to TRBJ1-6; D call uncertain. This CDR3 contains 13 residues. V lost 3 bases to trimming and J lost 8 bases, with 8 bases between them. DNA of the CDR3: TGTGCCAGCAGTTTCCGAGGGTATTCACCCCTCCACTTT. It specifies CASSFRGYSPLHF.